This T cell receptor beta chain originates from a study of cytomegalovirus exposure and HLA in healthy donors. The germline V gene encodes CDR1 MNHNY and CDR2 SVGAGI (reference sequence). The V segment lost 4 bases and the J segment 7 bases; nucleotides outside the gene matches: 7. CDR3 length equals 14 residues. In the PCR, 60 Vbeta and 13 Jbeta primers were used. Profiled with immunoSEQ multiplex PCR; TCRdb holds only in-frame clones, not every one. The table records 180,000 or so clones, approximately 80% of them present only once. The receptor was derived from a woman aged 18-35 years in good health and CMV-seronegative. The chain is built from TRBV6-6 and TRBJ1-2, with 9 positions matching TRBD1. The sequenced sample was PBMCs. In DNA, the CDR3 is TGTGCCAGCAGTTCCACAGGGGGCGACTTTGGCTACACCTTC. Amino acids: CASSSTGGDFGYTF.